This record looks at one TCR beta chain sequence and its context. Its antigen is still unknown. This sample is part of a study of CXCR3-negative and CXCR3-positive naive CD8 T cells. Overall study findings and caveats: The study found CXCR3 expression partially decreased after cryopreservation and ran most assays on fresh PBMCs. Memory cells showed distinct TRBV-TRBJ patterns, while the two naive subsets matched. For CXCR3-positive naive cells, TRB CDR3s were more hydrophobic than those of CXCR3-negative naive cells.

The CDR3 length is 13 residues. Per germline, CDR1 LNHNV and CDR2 YYDKDF (reference sequence). Each CD8+ T cell subset was sorted in triplicate, around 300,000 cells each. CD45RO-CCR7+CD27+CD95- cells counted as naive CD8+ T cells. The libraries of TRB cDNA were prepared using 5' RACE with UMI labels. From the 5' RACE reads, TCRdb lists one entry per CDR3 protein and no DNA. This repertoire comprises about 90,000 distinct CDR3 sequences; its ten largest clones make up less than 0.85%. This clonotype was obtained from a human donor in good health. Some clones in this sample may be carry-over from other donors' samples. Input material: naive CXCR3+ CD8+ T cells from blood. Subset noted: CD45RO-CCR7+CD27+CD95- naive CD8+ T cells expressing CXCR3 (TNR3+). The chain employs TRBV15 and TRBJ1-2. CDR3 sequence reads: CATSRDRSYGYTF.